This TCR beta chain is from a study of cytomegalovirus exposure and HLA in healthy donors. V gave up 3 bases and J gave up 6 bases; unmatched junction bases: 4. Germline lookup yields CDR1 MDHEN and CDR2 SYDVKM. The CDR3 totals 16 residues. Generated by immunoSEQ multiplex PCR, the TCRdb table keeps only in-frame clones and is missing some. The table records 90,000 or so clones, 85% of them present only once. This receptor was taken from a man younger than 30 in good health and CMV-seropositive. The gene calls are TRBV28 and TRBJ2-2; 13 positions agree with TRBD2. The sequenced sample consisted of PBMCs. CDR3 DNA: TGTGCCAGCAGTTTCCCGGGACTAGCGGGATCCGGGGAGCTGTTTTTT. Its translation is CASSFPGLAGSGELFF.